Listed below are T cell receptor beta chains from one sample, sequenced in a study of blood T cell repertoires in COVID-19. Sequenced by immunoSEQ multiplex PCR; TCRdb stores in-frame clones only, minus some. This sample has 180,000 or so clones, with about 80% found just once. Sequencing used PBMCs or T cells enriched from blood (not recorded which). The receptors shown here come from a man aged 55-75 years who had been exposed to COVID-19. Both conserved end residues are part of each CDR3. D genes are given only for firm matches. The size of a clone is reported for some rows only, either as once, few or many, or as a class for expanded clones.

CDR3aa: CASSEDPDSSQPQHF
CDR3nt: TGTGCCAGCAGTGAAGACCCGGACAGTTCACAGCCCCAGCATTTT
abundance: NA
j_gene: TRBJ1-5
d_gene: NA
v_gene: TRBV6-1

CDR3aa: CASSIGTGVLQETQYF
CDR3nt: TGTGCCAGTAGTATAGGAACGGGAGTTCTCCAAGAGACCCAGTACTTC
abundance: NA
j_gene: TRBJ2-5
d_gene: NA
v_gene: TRBV19

CDR3aa: CASSLSGAGSPLHF
CDR3nt: TGTGCCAGCAGTTTATCCGGGGCGGGGTCACCCCTCCACTTT
abundance: NA
j_gene: TRBJ1-6
d_gene: NA
v_gene: TRBV28

CDR3aa: CASSHMNTEAFF
CDR3nt: TGTGCCAGCAGTCACATGAACACTGAAGCTTTCTTT
abundance: NA
j_gene: TRBJ1-1
d_gene: NA
v_gene: TRBV12-3/TRBV12-4

CDR3aa: CASSQEWDSSPLHF
CDR3nt: TGTGCCAGCAGCCAAGAATGGGACAGCTCACCCCTCCACTTT
abundance: NA
j_gene: TRBJ1-6
d_gene: TRBD1
v_gene: TRBV14

CDR3aa: CASSLRLAGASYNEQFF
CDR3nt: TGTGCCAGCAGTTTAAGACTAGCGGGAGCGTCCTACAATGAGCAGTTCTTC
abundance: once
j_gene: TRBJ2-1
d_gene: TRBD2
v_gene: TRBV27

CDR3aa: CASSQGLGSYEQYF
CDR3nt: TGTGCCAGCAGCCAGGGACTAGGCTCCTACGAGCAGTACTTC
abundance: NA
j_gene: TRBJ2-7
d_gene: TRBD2
v_gene: TRBV5-4

CDR3aa: CASSLDASGKAFF
CDR3nt: TGTGCCAGCAGCTTGGATGCGTCGGGGAAAGCTTTCTTT
abundance: NA
j_gene: TRBJ1-1
d_gene: NA
v_gene: TRBV5-4

CDR3aa: CATSRERDRAGGYTF
CDR3nt: TGTGCCACCAGCAGAGAAAGGGACAGGGCGGGGGGCTACACCTTC
abundance: few
j_gene: TRBJ1-2
d_gene: TRBD1
v_gene: TRBV15

CDR3aa: CAIGGLGPDTQYF
CDR3nt: TGTGCCATCGGGGGACTAGGCCCAGATACGCAGTATTTT
abundance: NA
j_gene: TRBJ2-3
d_gene: TRBD2
v_gene: TRBV10-3

CDR3aa: CASSRGTGEQPQHF
CDR3nt: TGTGCCAGCAGCAGGGGTACAGGGGAACAGCCCCAGCATTTT
abundance: NA
j_gene: TRBJ1-5
d_gene: TRBD1
v_gene: TRBV9

CDR3aa: CASKMGTGPDTQYF
CDR3nt: TGTGCCAGCAAGATGGGGACAGGTCCAGATACGCAGTATTTT
abundance: NA
j_gene: TRBJ2-3
d_gene: TRBD1
v_gene: TRBV2

CDR3aa: CASSEAGAGGYYEQYF
CDR3nt: TGTGCCAGCAGTGAAGCCGGTGCAGGGGGGTACTACGAGCAGTACTTC
abundance: NA
j_gene: TRBJ2-7
d_gene: NA
v_gene: TRBV25-1

CDR3aa: CASRWGLTGLQETQYF
CDR3nt: TGTGCCAGCAGATGGGGCCTGACCGGCCTCCAAGAGACCCAGTACTTC
abundance: NA
j_gene: TRBJ2-5
d_gene: NA
v_gene: TRBV25-1

CDR3aa: CASSVGASGSNSEQYF
CDR3nt: TGTGCCAGCAGCGTAGGGGCTAGCGGGAGTAACAGCGAGCAGTACTTC
abundance: once
j_gene: TRBJ2-7
d_gene: TRBD2
v_gene: TRBV9

CDR3aa: CASSQQGSNQPQHF
CDR3nt: TGTGCCAGCAGCCAGCAGGGTAGCAATCAGCCCCAGCATTTT
abundance: few
j_gene: TRBJ1-5
d_gene: NA
v_gene: TRBV27

CDR3aa: CASKRSGSYETQYF
CDR3nt: TGTGCCAGTAAAAGGAGCGGGAGTTATGAGACCCAGTACTTC
abundance: once
j_gene: TRBJ2-5
d_gene: TRBD2
v_gene: TRBV19

CDR3aa: CASSVAQGLGSHEQFF
CDR3nt: TGTGCCAGCAGCGTAGCCCAGGGACTAGGATCACATGAGCAGTTCTTC
abundance: NA
j_gene: TRBJ2-1
d_gene: TRBD2
v_gene: TRBV9

CDR3aa: CASSPPRGDNEQFF
CDR3nt: TGTGCCAGCTCACCACCGAGAGGAGACAATGAGCAGTTCTTC
abundance: NA
j_gene: TRBJ2-1
d_gene: NA
v_gene: TRBV18

CDR3aa: CASSGGGQPQHF
CDR3nt: TGTGCCAGCAGCGGCGGTGGGCAGCCCCAGCATTTT
abundance: once
j_gene: TRBJ1-5
d_gene: NA
v_gene: TRBV9

CDR3aa: CASSLGAVSNEKLFF
CDR3nt: TGTGCCAGCAGCTTGGGAGCAGTTAGCAATGAAAAACTGTTTTTT
abundance: NA
j_gene: TRBJ1-4
d_gene: NA
v_gene: TRBV5-8

CDR3aa: CASGQGSQPQHF
CDR3nt: TGTGCCAGCGGGCAGGGGTCTCAGCCCCAGCATTTT
abundance: NA
j_gene: TRBJ1-5
d_gene: NA
v_gene: TRBV28

CDR3aa: CASSVGSGSSYEQYF
CDR3nt: TGTGCCAGCAGCGTAGGGAGCGGGAGCTCCTACGAGCAGTACTTC
abundance: NA
j_gene: TRBJ2-7
d_gene: TRBD2
v_gene: TRBV9

CDR3aa: CAISVIGGASYEQYF
CDR3nt: TGTGCCATCAGTGTGATCGGAGGGGCCTCCTACGAGCAGTACTTC
abundance: NA
j_gene: TRBJ2-7
d_gene: NA
v_gene: TRBV10-3

CDR3aa: CASGQGGETQYF
CDR3nt: TGTGCCAGCGGCCAGGGGGGAGAGACCCAGTACTTC
abundance: NA
j_gene: TRBJ2-5
d_gene: NA
v_gene: TRBV28

CDR3aa: CASSYPMASGRAGEQFF
CDR3nt: TGTGCCAGCAGCTATCCGATGGCTAGCGGGAGGGCGGGTGAGCAGTTCTTC
abundance: NA
j_gene: TRBJ2-1
d_gene: TRBD2
v_gene: TRBV5-4

CDR3aa: CASSLGGIYGYTF
CDR3nt: TGTGCCAGCAGTTTGGGGGGGATCTATGGCTACACCTTC
abundance: once
j_gene: TRBJ1-2
d_gene: NA
v_gene: TRBV12-3/TRBV12-4

CDR3aa: CASSLRQGLGQPQHF
CDR3nt: TGCGCCAGCAGCCTCCGACAGGGTTTGGGTCAGCCCCAGCATTTT
abundance: NA
j_gene: TRBJ1-5
d_gene: TRBD1
v_gene: TRBV4-1

CDR3aa: CASTMTTGNQPQHF
CDR3nt: TGTGCCAGCACCATGACGACAGGAAATCAGCCCCAGCATTTT
abundance: few
j_gene: TRBJ1-5
d_gene: NA
v_gene: TRBV2

CDR3aa: CASSPLTGRGYTF
CDR3nt: TGTGCCAGCAGCCCCCTGACAGGGCGCGGCTACACCTTC
abundance: NA
j_gene: TRBJ1-2
d_gene: TRBD1
v_gene: TRBV12-3/TRBV12-4

CDR3aa: CAWSSGLKSNQPQHF
CDR3nt: TGTGCCTGGAGTTCAGGGTTAAAGAGCAATCAGCCCCAGCATTTT
abundance: NA
j_gene: TRBJ1-5
d_gene: NA
v_gene: TRBV30

CDR3aa: CASSQDPGDNTEAFF
CDR3nt: TGCGCCAGCAGCCAAGATCCCGGGGATAACACTGAAGCTTTCTTT
abundance: NA
j_gene: TRBJ1-1
d_gene: NA
v_gene: TRBV4-1

CDR3aa: CASSPLVRTGSEKLFF
CDR3nt: TGTGCCAGCAGTCCCCTAGTGAGGACAGGTTCTGAAAAACTGTTTTTT
abundance: NA
j_gene: TRBJ1-4
d_gene: TRBD1
v_gene: TRBV6-6